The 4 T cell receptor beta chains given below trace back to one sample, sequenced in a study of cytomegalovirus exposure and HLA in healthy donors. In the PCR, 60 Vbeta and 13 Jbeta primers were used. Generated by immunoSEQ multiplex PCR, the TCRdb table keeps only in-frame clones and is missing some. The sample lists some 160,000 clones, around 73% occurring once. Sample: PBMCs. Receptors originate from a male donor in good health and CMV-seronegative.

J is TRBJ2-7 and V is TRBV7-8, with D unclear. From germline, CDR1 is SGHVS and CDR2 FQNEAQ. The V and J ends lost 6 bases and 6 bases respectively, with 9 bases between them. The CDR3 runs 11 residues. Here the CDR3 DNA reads TGTGCCAGCAGTTCCACTTCCGAGCAGTACTTC. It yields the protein CASSSTSEQYF.

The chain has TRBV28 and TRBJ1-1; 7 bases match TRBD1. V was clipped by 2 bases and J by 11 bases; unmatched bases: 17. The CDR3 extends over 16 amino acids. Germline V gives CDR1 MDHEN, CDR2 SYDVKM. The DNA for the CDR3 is TGTGCCAGCAGTTTAAGTCGTGCGGGAGGGGGCGAAAGGGCTTTCTTT. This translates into CASSLSRAGGGERAFF.

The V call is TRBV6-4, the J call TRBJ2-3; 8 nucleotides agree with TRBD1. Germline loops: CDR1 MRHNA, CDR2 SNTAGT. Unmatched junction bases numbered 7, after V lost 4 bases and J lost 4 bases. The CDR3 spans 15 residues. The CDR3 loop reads CASSAGTGFADTQYF. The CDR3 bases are TGTGCCAGCAGTGCCGGGACAGGTTTTGCAGATACGCAGTATTTT.

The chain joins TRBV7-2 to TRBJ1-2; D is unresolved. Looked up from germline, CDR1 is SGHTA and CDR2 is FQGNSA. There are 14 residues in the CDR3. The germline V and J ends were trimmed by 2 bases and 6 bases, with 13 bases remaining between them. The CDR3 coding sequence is TGTGCCAGCAGCTTAAATTCGGGGAAAAATGGCTACACCTTC. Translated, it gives CASSLNSGKNGYTF.